This T cell receptor (beta chain) was recovered during a study of cytomegalovirus exposure and HLA in healthy donors. Study-level points and caveats: Researchers counted roughly 150 TCR beta chains as cytomegalovirus-associated. For most TCR sequences rarity was the rule, although some public TCRs occurred in many donors.

Some clones are missing from TCRdb's copy, which holds only in-frame ones; the method was immunoSEQ multiplex PCR. The sample lists 100,000 to 150,000 clones, approximately 90% seen once, with 1.5% to 2% in the top ten. Trimming left V 1 base short and J 0 bases short, with 10 bases between. This CDR3 contains 16 residues. CDR1 is MGHRA and CDR2 is YSYEKL in the germline V gene. Note on this clone: The antigen remains unidentified.

Source material: PBMCs. This chain connects TRBV4-1 to TRBJ1-5; the D is unclear. This TCR came from a woman between 18 and 29 years old in good health and CMV-seronegative. The DNA of the CDR3 is TGCGCCAGCAGCCAAGGGATGGACTATAGCAATCAGCCCCAGCATTTT. Amino acid sequence: CASSQGMDYSNQPQHF.